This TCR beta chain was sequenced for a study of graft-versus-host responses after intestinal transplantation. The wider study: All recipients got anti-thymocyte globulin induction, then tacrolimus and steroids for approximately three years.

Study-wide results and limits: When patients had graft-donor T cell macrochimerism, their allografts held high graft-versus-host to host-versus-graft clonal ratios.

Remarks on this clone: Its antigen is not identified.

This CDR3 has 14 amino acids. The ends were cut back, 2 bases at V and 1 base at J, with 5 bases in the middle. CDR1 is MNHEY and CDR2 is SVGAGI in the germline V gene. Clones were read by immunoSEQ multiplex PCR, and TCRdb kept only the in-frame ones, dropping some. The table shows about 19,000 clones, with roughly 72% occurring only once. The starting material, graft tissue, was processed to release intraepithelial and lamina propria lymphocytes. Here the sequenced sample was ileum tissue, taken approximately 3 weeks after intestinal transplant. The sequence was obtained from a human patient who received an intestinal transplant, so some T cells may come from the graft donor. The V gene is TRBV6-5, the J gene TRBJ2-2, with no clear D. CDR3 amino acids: CASSYAMNTGELFF. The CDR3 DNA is TGTGCCAGCAGTTACGCGATGAACACCGGGGAGCTGTTTTTT.